This passage covers 20 T cell receptor beta chains from one sample sequenced in a study of shared clonotypes between healthy human individuals. TCRdb's table, derived via immunoSEQ multiplex PCR, lists solely in-frame clones and lacks some. The sample comprises about 520,000 clones, 81% of which are singletons, and roughly 13% rests with the top ten. Source material: PBMCs. These receptors were obtained from a woman in her forties in good health. Some clones in this sample may be carry-over from other donors' samples.

As regards this clone: It differs at one base from a far larger clone, so likely a read error. The chain uses TRBV28 and TRBJ2-3; no firm D call. In germline, CDR1 is MDHEN, CDR2 SYDVKM. CDR3 length: 11 residues. V was cut by 6 bases and J by 2 bases, with 3 bases left in between. CDR3 sequence: CASRFTDTQYF. CDR3 bases: TGTGCCAGCAGGTTCACAGATACGCAGTATTTT.

V usage is TRBV5-1 and J usage is TRBJ2-5, with D unclear. This CDR3 has 17 amino acids. Germline CDR1 SGHRS, CDR2 YFSETQ. V was clipped by 4 bases and J by 9 bases, with 28 bases between them. The CDR3 DNA reads as TGCGCCAGCAGCCCGGCCCAGGACGCTCAACGTACGGTGCCCCAGTACTTC. Protein: CASSPAQDAQRTVPQYF. Variable domain in full (rest from reference TRBV5-1 and TRBJ2-5): KAGVTQTPRYLIKTRGQQVTLSCSPISGHRSVSWYQQTPGQGLQFLFEYFSETQRNKGNFPGRFSGRQFSNSRSEMNVSTLELGDSALYLCASSPAQDAQRTVPQYFGPGTRLLVL.

This clone was detected a few times. The rearrangement links TRBV5-1 to TRBJ2-5; 10 bases are a match to TRBD2. Germline V lookup: CDR1 SGHRS, CDR2 YFSETQ. V shed 4 bases and J 4 bases; nucleotides not matched to a gene: 13. The CDR3 length is 17 residues. CDR3 region: CASSPGDTSGVLETQYF. The CDR3 bases are TGCGCCAGCAGCCCGGGCGATACTAGCGGGGTATTAGAGACCCAGTACTTC.

This clone was recorded once. CDR3 bases: TGTGCCAGCAGCTTGGACGGGTACAATGAGCAGTTCTTC. Its protein product is CASSLDGYNEQFF. The rearrangement links TRBV5-4 to TRBJ2-1; D gene uncertain. Between the trimmed V and J ends, which lost 0 bases and 4 bases, there was a span of 5 bases. Germline V CDR1 and CDR2: SGHNT, YYREEE (reference sequence). The CDR3 runs 13 residues.

This rearrangement joins TRBV6-5 to TRBJ2-1; 11 bases are a match to TRBD2. The CDR3 sequence is 15 residues long. After removal of 6 bases from V and 8 bases from J, the junction contained 9 bases not matched to a gene. Per the germline V gene, CDR1 is MNHEY and CDR2 is SVGAGI. CDR3 residues: CASSPTSGSSHEQFF. CDR3 in DNA: TGTGCCAGCAGCCCTACTAGCGGGAGTTCGCATGAGCAGTTCTTC.

This clone was detected once. With only one base between it and a far larger clone, this is likely a read error. The V gene is TRBV6-5, the J gene TRBJ1-1; D gene ambiguous. Germline V gene lookup returns CDR1 MNHEY and CDR2 SVGAGI. This CDR3 has 11 amino acids. Deletions cut 7 bases from V and 11 bases from J, with 14 bases between. CDR3 region: CASTQDVVAFF. In nucleotides, the CDR3 is TGTGCCAGCACCCAGGATGTGGTGGCTTTCTTT.

This clone was seen more than once but under ten times. The rearrangement links TRBV30 to TRBJ2-7; 8 bases map to TRBD1. Losses at the gene ends were 3 bases for V and 6 bases for J; bases not matched to a gene: 10. The CDR3 is 14 amino acids. Germline V gene data show CDR1 as GTSNPN and CDR2 as SVGIG (reference sequence). In nucleotides, the CDR3 is TGTGCCTGGAGGGACCCCGGCAGGGGGCTCGAGCAGTACTTC. Translated, it gives CAWRDPGRGLEQYF.

This clone was detected ten times or more. The genes are TRBV19 and TRBJ1-2; 10 nucleotides align to TRBD1. There are 15 residues in the CDR3. Germline-derived CDR1 and CDR2 are LNHDA and SQIVND (reference sequence). Trimming cost V 5 bases and J 3 bases; bases outside gene matches: 6. CDR3 coding DNA: TGTGCCAGTAGTCCCGGACAGGGGGTATACTATGGCTACACCTTC. Amino acids: CASSPGQGVYYGYTF.

The V call is TRBV11-2, the J call TRBJ2-7, with TRBD2 matching 9 bases. The CDR3 has 15 residues. Losses at the gene ends were 4 bases for V and 4 bases for J; bases not matched to a gene: 8. Per the germline V gene, CDR1 is SGHAT and CDR2 is FQNNGV. The CDR3 is CASSYRASGIYEQYF. CDR3 in DNA: TGTGCCAGCAGCTACCGGGCTAGCGGGATATACGAGCAGTACTTC.

This clone was counted a single time. A much larger clone sits a single nucleotide away, making a read error possible. The rearrangement joins TRBV7-8 to TRBJ2-1; perhaps TRBD2 as D (6 bases). Germline V CDR1 and CDR2: SGHVS, FQNEAQ. CDR3 length: 16 amino acids. Trimming shortened V by 5 bases and J by 2 bases, and 16 bases separated the two germline ends. This chain's CDR3 is CASSHPSWRAYNEQFF. CDR3 coding DNA: TGTGCCAGCAGCCACCCTAGCTGGAGGGCCTACAATGAGCAGTTCTTC.

The chain recombines TRBV7-2 with TRBJ1-4; D ambiguous. CDR3 length equals 14 residues. Germline V gene lookup returns CDR1 SGHTA and CDR2 FQGNSA. V lost 5 bases and J 0 bases, leaving 7 bases between the germline ends. The CDR3 protein is CASSPITTNEKLFF. The DNA of the CDR3 is TGTGCCAGCAGCCCCATTACAACTAATGAAAAACTGTTTTTT.

This chain links TRBV9 with TRBJ1-5; D possibly corresponds to TRBD1 (5 bases). Trimming removed 2 bases from V and 7 bases from J, with 13 bases in between. The CDR3 has 14 residues. Germline CDR1 is SGDLS and CDR2 is YYNGEE. Here the CDR3 reads CASSVGTEWQPQHF. CDR3 DNA: TGTGCCAGCAGCGTCGGGACGGAGTGGCAGCCCCAGCATTTT.

The chain combines TRBV19 with TRBJ2-7; 10 bases agree with TRBD2. Germline values: CDR1 LNHDA, CDR2 SQIVND (reference sequence). J lost 0 bases, V lost 9 bases, and 2 bases had no gene match. The CDR3 loop spans 13 amino acids. This CDR3 is CASTSGDSYEQYF. The CDR3 coding sequence is TGTGCCAGCACTAGCGGGGACTCCTACGAGCAGTACTTC.

On this clone: This sequence is one base from a far larger clone and is likely a read error. V and J are TRBV6-6 and TRBJ1-1, with D unresolved. CDR3 length: 12 residues. Germline lookup yields CDR1 MNHNY and CDR2 SVGAGI (reference sequence). CDR3 nucleotides: TGTGCCAGCAGCGTGGGGAGCACTGGAGCTTTCTTT. The encoded protein is CASSVGSTGAFF.

CDR3 DNA sequence: TGTGCCAGCACGGGAGGGCCTGGCGCCTACAATGAGCAGTTCTTC. Its translation is CASTGGPGAYNEQFF. The rearrangement links TRBV7-3 to TRBJ2-1; 8 nucleotides line up with TRBD2. The germline V gene has CDR1 SGHTA and CDR2 FQGTGA. The CDR3 extends over 15 amino acids. Trimming removed 7 bases from V and 2 bases from J; junction bases left unmatched: 7.

CDR3 DNA: TGTGCCAGCAGTTCAGGTGGAGTCGGGGAGACCCAGTACTTC. It encodes CASSSGGVGETQYF. The chain has TRBV28 and TRBJ2-5, with D unclear. Trimming shortened V by 4 bases and J by 5 bases, and 14 bases separated the two germline ends. The length of the CDR3 is 14 residues. The germline V gene has CDR1 MDHEN and CDR2 SYDVKM. Full variable domain (outside the CDR3, taken from reference TRBV28 and TRBJ2-5): DVKVTQSSRYLVKRTGEKVFLECVQDMDHENMFWYRQDPGLGLRLIYFSYDVKMKEKGDIPEGYSVSREKKERFSLILESASTNQTSMYLCASSSGGVGETQYFGPGTRLLVL.

The chain links TRBV19 to TRBJ1-1; D is undetermined. Looked up from germline, CDR1 is LNHDA and CDR2 is SQIVND (reference sequence). V dropped 6 bases and J dropped 1 base, with 9 bases sitting between them. The CDR3 has 13 residues. CDR3 protein: CASSPMPNTEAFF. DNA of the CDR3: TGTGCCAGTAGCCCCATGCCGAACACTGAAGCTTTCTTT.

This chain joins TRBV5-1 and TRBJ2-1; TRBD2 agrees at 8 bases. V trimming: 4 bases; J trimming: 6 bases; junction bases outside the gene matches: 6. This CDR3 spans 14 amino acids. From germline, CDR1 is SGHRS and CDR2 YFSETQ. CDR3 sequence (DNA): TGCGCCAGCAGCGTGGCCGGGACTAGCAATGAGCAGTTCTTC. Amino acid sequence: CASSVAGTSNEQFF.

Regarding this clone: The same CDR3 can be traced to other DNA sequences in this sample. The rearrangement links TRBV9 to TRBJ2-3; perhaps TRBD2 as D (6 bases). V was clipped by 5 bases and J by 9 bases, with 22 bases between them. Germline V gene lookup returns CDR1 SGDLS and CDR2 YYNGEE. The length of the CDR3 is 15 residues. The CDR3 DNA is TGTGCCAGCAGGGGACTGGGTACTTCGGGGGACACGCAGTATTTT. The encoded protein is CASRGLGTSGDTQYF.

The V call is TRBV5-5, the J call TRBJ2-2; 10 nucleotides line up with TRBD2. Germline values: CDR1 SGHKS, CDR2 YYEKEE (reference sequence). The CDR3 spans 16 residues. V was pared by 1 base and J by 1 base, with 1 base of the junction left unmatched. Here the CDR3 DNA reads TGTGCCAGCAGCTTGCCTAGCGGGAGGAACACCGGGGAGCTGTTTTTT. Translation gives CASSLPSGRNTGELFF.